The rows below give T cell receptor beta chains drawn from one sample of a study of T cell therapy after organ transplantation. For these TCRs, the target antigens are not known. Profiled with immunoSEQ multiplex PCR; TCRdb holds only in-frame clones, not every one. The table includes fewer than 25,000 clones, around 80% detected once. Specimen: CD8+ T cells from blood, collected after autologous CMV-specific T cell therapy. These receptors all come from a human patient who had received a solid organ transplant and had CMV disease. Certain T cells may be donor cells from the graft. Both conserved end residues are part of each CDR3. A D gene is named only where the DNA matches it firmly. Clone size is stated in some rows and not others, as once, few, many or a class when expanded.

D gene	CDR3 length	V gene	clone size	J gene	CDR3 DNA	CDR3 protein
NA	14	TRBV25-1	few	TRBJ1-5	TGTGCCAGCAGTGACAGGGGCGGCAATCAGCCCCAGCATTTT	CASSDRGGNQPQHF
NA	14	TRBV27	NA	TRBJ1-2	TGTGCCAGCAGTCCTTTCGGGCAGGGTGGCGGCTACACCTTC	CASSPFGQGGGYTF
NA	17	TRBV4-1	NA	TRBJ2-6	TGCGCCAGCAGCCGCCCAGGTCGGCCCTCTGGGGCCAACGTCCTGACTTTC	CASSRPGRPSGANVLTF
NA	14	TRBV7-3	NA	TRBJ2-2	TGTGCCAGCAGCTCCCCCGGGGGCCCCGGGGAGCTGTTTTTT	CASSSPGGPGELFF
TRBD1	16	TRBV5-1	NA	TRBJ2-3	TGCGCCAGCAGCTGGCAGGGACAGGGGTTTACAGATACGCAGTATTTT	CASSWQGQGFTDTQYF
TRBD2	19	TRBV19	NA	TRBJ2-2	TGTGCCAGTAGTATAGAGGGGGAGACTAGCGGTGACTTTACCGGGGAGCTGTTTTTT	CASSIEGETSGDFTGELFF
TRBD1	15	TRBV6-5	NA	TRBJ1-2	TGTGCCAGCAGGGCCCGGACAGGCAACGCGGGGGGCTACACCTTC	CASRARTGNAGGYTF
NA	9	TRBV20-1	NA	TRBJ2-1	TGCAGTGCTAGAGATGAGCAGTTCTTC	CSARDEQFF
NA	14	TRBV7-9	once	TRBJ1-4	TGTGCCAGCAGCTTAGTGCAGAATAATGAAAAACTGTTTTTT	CASSLVQNNEKLFF
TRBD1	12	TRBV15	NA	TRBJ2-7	TGTGCCACCAGCAGAGAGGGGACAGGGCAGTACTTC	CATSREGTGQYF
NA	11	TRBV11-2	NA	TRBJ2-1	TGTGCCAGCGCCTCAGGGAGTGAGCAGTTCTTC	CASASGSEQFF
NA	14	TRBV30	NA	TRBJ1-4	TGTGCCTGGGAACCGGGACAACACGTTGAAAAACTGTTTTTT	CAWEPGQHVEKLFF
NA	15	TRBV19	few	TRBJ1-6	TGTGCCAGTAGTATAGTAGGGGATAGGAATTCACCCCTCCACTTT	CASSIVGDRNSPLHF
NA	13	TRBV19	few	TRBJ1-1	TGTGCCACCTCCATCGGACCCAACACTGAAGCTTTCTTT	CATSIGPNTEAFF
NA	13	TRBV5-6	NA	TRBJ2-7	TGTGCCAGCAGCTTGGGGGCCGGCGACGAGCAGTACTTC	CASSLGAGDEQYF
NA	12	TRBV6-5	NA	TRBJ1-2	TGTGCCAGCAGTTACTCGTCAGGGGGCTACACCTTC	CASSYSSGGYTF
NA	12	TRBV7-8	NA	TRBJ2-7	TGTGCCAGCAGCTTACGGAGATACGAGCAGTACTTC	CASSLRRYEQYF
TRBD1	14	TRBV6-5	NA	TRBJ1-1	TGTGCCAGCAGACGCCGGACAGGGACCACTGAAGCTTTCTTT	CASRRRTGTTEAFF
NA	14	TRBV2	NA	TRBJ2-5	TGTGCCAGCAGTTATCAACGGATCCAAGAGACCCAGTACTTC	CASSYQRIQETQYF
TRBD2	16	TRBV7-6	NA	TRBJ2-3	TGTGCCAGCAGCTTAACTAGCGGGGGAGGTACAGATACGCAGTATTTT	CASSLTSGGGTDTQYF
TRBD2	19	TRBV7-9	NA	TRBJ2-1	TGTGCCAGCAGCTTAGGTAGGGCTAGCGGGAAGTGGGGATACAATGAGCAGTTCTTC	CASSLGRASGKWGYNEQFF
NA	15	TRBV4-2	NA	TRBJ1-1	TGTGCCAGCAGCCAAGAGGTGGGCTCGGGCACTGAAGCTTTCTTT	CASSQEVGSGTEAFF